This T cell receptor (beta chain) was recovered during a study of Ad26.COV2.S vaccination and SARS-CoV-2 variants. The repertoire was sequenced with immunoSEQ multiplex PCR; TCRdb's copy has only in-frame clones and lacks some. The sample includes some 300,000 clones, around 81% of them seen just once. As to treatment: about 20 received Ad26.COV2.S at low or high dose, single or two shots; 5 received placebo; per-sample allocation not given. Samples were taken on day 63 after the first vaccine or placebo injection. With 3 bases clipped from V and 7 bases from J, the junction kept 5 bases outside the gene matches. Per germline, CDR1 SGHTA and CDR2 FQGNSA. There are 14 residues in the CDR3. Worth noting for this clone: Antigen: not known.

Overall study findings and caveats: A substantial breadth of spike-specific CD8+ and CD4+ T cell responses after vaccination has been reported.

V is TRBV7-2 and J is TRBJ1-2; 10 bases are a match to TRBD1. Material: peripheral blood, obtained in a trial of Ad26.COV2.S vaccine versus placebo. This receptor was taken from a person aged 18 to 59 who received the Ad26.COV2.S COVID-19 vaccine or a placebo. The CDR3 spells CASSLWDRGSGYTF. The CDR3 DNA reads TGTGCCAGCAGCTTGTGGGACAGGGGAAGTGGCTACACCTTC.